This entry features one TCR beta chain sequence. The antigen is not known. Profiling relied on immunoSEQ multiplex PCR, and the TCRdb table lists in-frame clones only, not all of them. The sample consists of 75,000 to 100,000 clones, more than 80% of them appearing once. This entry comes from a study of OX40 agonist ivuxolimab in advanced cancers. General study findings and limits: Expanded clones belonging to CD8+ T cells outnumbered, on average, those of CD4+.

CDR3 length: 14 amino acids. J lost 3 bases, V lost 6 bases, and 5 bases had no gene match. CDR1 is WSHSY, CDR2 SAAADI, per germline. The sampling schedule covered blood at baseline, cycle 4 day 1, and cycle 7 day 1. The V gene is TRBV10-2, the J gene TRBJ2-7, with TRBD2 identical over 10 bases. The sequence derives from an adult with an advanced solid tumor such as melanoma, head and neck, liver or kidney cancer. The sample here was CD4+ or CD8+ T cells sorted from blood, taken in a trial of the OX40 agonist ivuxolimab. This chain's CDR3 is CASRRLAGLYEQYF. The CDR3 DNA is TGCGCCAGCAGAAGACTAGCGGGCCTCTACGAGCAGTACTTC.